This T cell receptor beta chain was obtained from a study of shared clonotypes between healthy human individuals (TCRdb year 2020). With respect to the entire study: A couple of women and three men aged 18 to 49 years were included in the cohort. To estimate repertoire size and how much clonotypes are shared between individuals, the study performed deep sequencing of blood TCR repertoires from a few healthy adults. To increase sequencing depth and limit assay-specific biases, different laboratories used diverse techniques to prepare libraries and sequence TCR repertoires. Per donor, leukapheresis produced somewhere between about 0.85 and 8.9 billion PBMCs. For each donor, CD4 naive and CD4 memory were each given three plates, CD8 naive was given two plates, and CD8 memory was given one plate.

In regard to this clone: Its antigen has not been determined. Per-base qualities were not stored, and no clone one base away is much larger.

TCR CDR3 regions were amplified from genomic DNA by multiplex PCR using the deep immunoSEQ assay. Extracted genomic DNA from each cell subset was distributed evenly across all wells of several immunoSEQ 96-well plates, and each plate was treated as a replicate. For sorted subsets, around 200 ng genomic DNA, equal to 30,000 or so T cell genomes, was loaded into each replicate PCR. The purified libraries were quantified using a Qubit 3.0 fluorometer, sized with a Bioanalyzer 2100, and then quantified again using the KAPA Library Quantification kit. Every immunoSEQ 96-well plate was sequenced on a dedicated single-read 150-cycle Illumina NextSeq 550 flow cell. Processing in the source paper ran as follows. Because only junctional sequences without quality scores were contained in the immunoSEQ output, filtering matching that applied to full-length reads could not be performed. To assign V/J genes and CDR3, sequences were annotated against IMGT germline references using PyIR, a Python wrapper for IgBLAST v1.9. Reads were removed for weak V/J assignments (E-value above 1e-6), missing CDR3, stop codons, out-of-frame junctions, or ambiguous translated residues. A V3J clonotype was defined by an identical inferred V gene, J gene, and CDR3 amino acid sequence. Percentage overlap between repertoires was calculated by dividing the number of shared unique clonotypes by the size of the smaller repertoire. RTK rarefaction, the Chao1 estimator, and Recon v2.1 estimates of unobserved clonotypes were used to assess repertoire richness. Generation probabilities were computed with OLGA for all TCRbeta clonotypes obtained by the gDNA method from a few donors. The clones in this table, taken by TCRdb from immuneACCESS, are in-frame only. Not every clone is retained; where verified, under half of the shortfall comes from an unresolved V gene, and the cause of the rest is unknown. The DNA was the basis for D and trimming; V, J and clone size are from that table. The sample table records roughly 590,000 clones; about 95% of these occur just once. The top ten hold 0.085% to 0.11% of the sample.

CD8 naive samples consisted of CD45RO-negative cells that were positively selected for CCR7, yielding a CD45RA+CCR7+ population without TemRA cells. Donors were healthy HIV-negative adults with no recently reported acute infections or vaccinations. Every donor was a Caucasian adult residing in Nashville, Tennessee, USA. Blood was obtained by leukapheresis, after which PBMCs were separated by Ficoll-Histopaque density gradient centrifugation and cryopreserved in liquid nitrogen vapor phase. Analytical flow cytometry was used to check the purity and quantity of each magnetically sorted T cell population. From each sorted fraction, genomic DNA was isolated and quantified by UV absorbance on a Nanodrop 2000c. V is pruned by 2 bases and J by 7 bases, leaving 2 bases of the junction without a gene match. From cysteine to phenylalanine, the CDR3 is 13 amino acids long. CDR3 DNA only is kept here, 39 bases in frame from base 1. The CDR1 and CDR2 encoded by the germline V gene are MDHEN and SYDVKM.

Paper-wide results and their limitations: Compared with non-shared clonotypes, clonotypes shared by all four sorted-subset donors had higher generation probabilities. Sampling was limited to blood, and TCR repertoires in tissue likely differ from TCR repertoires in blood. Because the study included only a small number of donors, the genetic and exposure-history diversity represented was limited. Rarefaction of sorted-subset datasets indicated incomplete sequencing despite the large sequencing depth. Across a handful of donors, about 4.5% of naive CD4, 3% to 3.5% of naive CD8, approximately 2.5% of memory CD4, and 0.4% of memory CD8 clonotypes were shared. Naive subsets generally had larger estimated clonotype richness than memory subsets. Based on pairwise subsampling, the degree of clonotype sharing among donors was expected to be affected by sequencing depth.

The chain was built from TRBV28 and TRBJ1-5, and 7 junction bases match TRBD1. Sequences were obtained from naive CD8+ T cells sorted from blood. In the paper's terms, the cell subset or site label means: CD45RA+CCR7+. The receptor comes from a woman aged 25-40 years in good health. The CDR3 protein is CASSLRGRQPQHF. The bases read TGTGCCAGCAGTTTAAGGGGGCGCCAGCCCCAGCATTTT.